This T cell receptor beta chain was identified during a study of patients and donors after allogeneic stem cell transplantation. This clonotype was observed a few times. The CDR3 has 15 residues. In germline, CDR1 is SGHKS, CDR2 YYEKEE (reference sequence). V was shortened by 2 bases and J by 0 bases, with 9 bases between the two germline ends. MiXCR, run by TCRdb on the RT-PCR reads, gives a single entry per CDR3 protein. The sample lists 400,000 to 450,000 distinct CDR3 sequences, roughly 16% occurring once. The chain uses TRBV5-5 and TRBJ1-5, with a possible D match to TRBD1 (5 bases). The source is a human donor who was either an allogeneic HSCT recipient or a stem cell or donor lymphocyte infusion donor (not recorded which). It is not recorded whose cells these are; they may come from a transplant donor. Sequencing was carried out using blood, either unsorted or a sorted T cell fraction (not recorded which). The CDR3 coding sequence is TGTGCCAGCAGCTTACGGGACTCTAGCAATCAGCCCCAGCATTTT. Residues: CASSLRDSSNQPQHF.